This T cell receptor (beta chain) was identified in a study of blood T cell repertoires in COVID-19. Per the original data handling: By means of reference gene primer amplification, nucleated cell counts were estimated. TCRdb's table, derived via immunoSEQ multiplex PCR, lists solely in-frame clones and lacks some. The D gene and trimming were derived from the DNA, and the V and J assignments and clone size from that table. The sample records tens of thousands of clones, about 74% being singletons. The CDR3 runs 16 residues. Trimming removed 4 bases at V and 0 bases at J, with 13 bases between. Germline CDR1 reads MNHEY; CDR2 reads SVGAGI.

The TCR comes from a man between 65 and 79 years old with COVID-19, enrolled during active disease. This chain joins TRBV6-5 and TRBJ1-5, with D unclear. The sequenced sample was peripheral blood. The CDR3 DNA follows: TGTGCCAGCAGTTCCGAGCGCTCAAATAGCAATCAGCCCCAGCATTTT. Amino acids: CASSSERSNSNQPQHF.